The 9 T cell receptor beta chains listed next were all sequenced from one sample in a study of blood T cell repertoires in COVID-19. The protocol was immunoSEQ multiplex PCR, while the TCRdb copy is restricted to in-frame clones and leaves out a portion. Among under 130,000 clones listed, less than 90% were seen once. The sequencing input was peripheral blood. These TCRs come from a human donor in a cohort sampled during active COVID-19.

CDR3 DNA: TGTGCCATCGGCACAGGGGGCACAGATACGCAGTATTTT. Its translation is CAIGTGGTDTQYF. The V gene is TRBV10-3, the J gene TRBJ2-3, with TRBD1 identical over 7 bases. V lost 8 bases and J lost 1; bases outside the gene matches: 3. CDR1 and CDR2 from the germline V gene are ENHRY and SYGVKD. The CDR3 length is 13 residues.

This clone was detected a few times. V usage is TRBV5-1 and J usage is TRBJ1-6; TRBD1 aligns across 7 bases. The CDR3 extends over 16 amino acids. The V and J ends lost 5 bases and 2 bases, in that order; junction bases with no gene match: 7. CDR1 and CDR2 (germline): SGHRS, YFSETQ. CDR3 loop: CASSRQGPTYNSPLHF. Here the CDR3 DNA reads TGCGCCAGCAGTCGACAGGGCCCGACCTATAATTCACCCCTCCACTTT.

The rearrangement joins TRBV25-1 to TRBJ2-5; D is unclear. The CDR3 contains 14 residues. Between the trimmed V and J ends, which lost 3 bases and 2 bases, there was a span of 10 bases. Germline loops: CDR1 MGHDK, CDR2 SYGVNS. CDR3: CASSDLAIQETQYF. In DNA, the CDR3 is TGTGCCAGCAGTGACTTGGCAATACAAGAGACCCAGTACTTC.

This clone was detected once. The chain links TRBV27 to TRBJ1-1; D unclear. V was trimmed by 7 bases and J by 4 bases, leaving 19 bases between them. The CDR3 length is 15 residues. Germline V lookup: CDR1 MNHEY, CDR2 SMNVEV (reference sequence). CDR3 residues: CASISRETRSTEAFF. DNA for the CDR3: TGTGCCAGCATCTCGAGGGAAACTCGGAGCACTGAAGCTTTCTTT.

The CDR3 region is CAGSGWVFYSNQPQHF. CDR3 nucleotide sequence: TGTGCCGGATCAGGTTGGGTCTTTTATAGCAATCAGCCCCAGCATTTT. The chain couples TRBV19 to TRBJ1-5; unclear D gene. Germline loops: CDR1 LNHDA, CDR2 SQIVND (reference sequence). The CDR3 covers 16 residues. Between the trimmed V and J ends, which lost 11 bases and 0 bases, there was a span of 20 bases.

This chain links TRBV24-1 with TRBJ2-1; TRBD2 might be the D (6 bases). Trimming pared 0 bases from V and 4 bases from J, leaving 9 bases between. The CDR3 extends over 15 amino acids. The germline CDR1 and CDR2 sequences are KGHDR and SFDVKD. The chain's CDR3 is CATSDLIAGYNEQFF. The CDR3 coding sequence is TGTGCCACCAGTGATTTGATTGCGGGATACAATGAGCAGTTCTTC.

The genes are TRBV27 and TRBJ2-4; 11 positions match TRBD1. With 5 bases clipped from V and 6 bases from J, the junction kept 9 bases outside the gene matches. The germline V gene has CDR1 MNHEY and CDR2 SMNVEV (reference sequence). This CDR3 comprises 16 residues. CDR3 sequence reads: CASSPRTGGNRNIQYF. The CDR3 DNA follows: TGTGCCAGCAGTCCGCGGACAGGGGGCAACCGAAACATTCAGTACTTC.

The chain couples TRBV9 to TRBJ2-7; 11 bases agree with TRBD1. The germline V gene has CDR1 SGDLS and CDR2 YYNGEE. This CDR3 has 16 residues. V gave up 6 bases and J gave up 4 bases; unmatched junction bases: 12. The DNA for the CDR3 is TGTGCCAGCACCCAGGGAGGACAGGGGGCGCTTTACGAGCAGTACTTC. This encodes CASTQGGQGALYEQYF.

This clone was found a few times. The chain combines TRBV5-6 with TRBJ1-5; D unclear. CDR1 and CDR2 (germline): SGHDT, YYEEEE. CDR3 length: 13 residues. The V gene lost 1 base and the J gene lost 6 bases, with 8 bases spanning the gap. As DNA, the CDR3 is TGTGCCAGCAGCTTGCGAAGCGCTCAGCCCCAGCATTTT. As protein: CASSLRSAQPQHF.